This TCR beta chain stems from a study of T-cell memory formation after mild COVID-19 (dated by TCRdb to about 2021). Regarding the research as a whole: Most TCR sequence clusters were specific to one of the two donors. In a couple of donors, T-cell clones that expanded and contracted after mild COVID-19 were tracked by sequencing TCRalpha and TCRbeta repertoires over time. Two young, previously healthy adult volunteers made up the cohort, one male and one female.

PBMCs were isolated by Ficoll-Paque density gradient centrifugation. V and J lose 5 bases and 2 bases, and a span of 15 bases separates them. The CDR3 has 15 amino acids, counting the end cysteine and phenylalanine. The read is trimmed to its CDR3 DNA, 45 bases read in frame from base 1. According to the germline V gene, CDR1 reads SNHLY and CDR2 reads FYNNEI. As for this clonotype: Its recognized antigen is unknown. Base qualities were left out, and no much larger clone turns up one base away.

The instrument was an Illumina NovaSeq 6000. TCRalpha and TCRbeta cDNA libraries were constructed by 5'RACE with constant-segment primers, with sample barcodes and unique molecular identifiers being introduced. Trizol reagent was used to extract RNA from every sample. Library amplification was performed in two PCR steps, and a second sample barcode and Illumina TruSeq adapters were introduced in the second step. Libraries were sequenced on an Illumina NovaSeq with 2 x 150 bp paired-end reads. The authors' pipeline ran thus. With migec v1.2.7, reads were demultiplexed and then collapsed into UMI-guided consensus sequences. Using mixcr v2.1.11, UMI consensuses were aligned to TRA and TRB V and J templates and then assembled into clonotypes. A clonotype was counted as expanded or contracted only when both edgeR and NoisET called the clonotype significant, with the noise models trained on biological replicates. edgeR calls used a false discovery rate-adjusted p below 0.01 and a log2 fold-change threshold of 1. As an exploratory analysis of dynamics, max-normalized trajectories of the 1000 most abundant clonotypes were examined with PCA combined with hierarchical clustering. The CD4 or CD8 phenotype of responding clones was assigned using the separately sequenced CD4+ and CD8+ repertoires. TCRdb took the public reads, trimmed them with fastp at Q25, ran MiXCR for clone calling and kept in-frame beta chains. Each record represents a unique CDR3 protein, reported with the most common genes and DNA among its rows. For this entry, the V and J calls and clone size follow TCRdb and not the study's own pipeline. In this sample the table shows more than 350,000 distinct CDR3 sequences, under 25% of which occur a single time. The top ten constitute under 15% of the sample.

Study-wide findings and limitations: The detection of some responding clones in pre-infection memory suggests that pre-existing cross-reactive memory T cells joined the SARS-CoV-2 response. Clones contracting from day 15 to 85 had balanced CD4/CD8 phenotypes, while a second wave expanding from day 15 to 37 was biased towards CD4+. The second-wave clones that peaked on day 37 were not confirmed to be SARS-CoV-2 specific. Only two mild cases were covered in the study, and larger cohorts including severe cases with pre-infection samples were considered necessary. Contracting CD4+ clones were located mainly in the CM and EM memory subsets, whereas CD8+ clones were found to be enriched in EMRA.

The receptor's source is an adult woman who had mild COVID-19 (a few samples of this study predate the infection). The sample titles of this study are shuffled in the database, so cell type and time point are left out; the donor was told from shared clones. The chain links TRBV2 with TRBJ1-1, and possibly TRBD1, on 6 matching bases. Sequenced sample: PBMCs or a T cell subset sorted from them (not recorded which). The encoded CDR3 is CASSRTGHINTEAFF. The nucleotide sequence reads TGTGCCAGCAGTCGGACGGGACACATTAACACTGAAGCTTTCTTT.